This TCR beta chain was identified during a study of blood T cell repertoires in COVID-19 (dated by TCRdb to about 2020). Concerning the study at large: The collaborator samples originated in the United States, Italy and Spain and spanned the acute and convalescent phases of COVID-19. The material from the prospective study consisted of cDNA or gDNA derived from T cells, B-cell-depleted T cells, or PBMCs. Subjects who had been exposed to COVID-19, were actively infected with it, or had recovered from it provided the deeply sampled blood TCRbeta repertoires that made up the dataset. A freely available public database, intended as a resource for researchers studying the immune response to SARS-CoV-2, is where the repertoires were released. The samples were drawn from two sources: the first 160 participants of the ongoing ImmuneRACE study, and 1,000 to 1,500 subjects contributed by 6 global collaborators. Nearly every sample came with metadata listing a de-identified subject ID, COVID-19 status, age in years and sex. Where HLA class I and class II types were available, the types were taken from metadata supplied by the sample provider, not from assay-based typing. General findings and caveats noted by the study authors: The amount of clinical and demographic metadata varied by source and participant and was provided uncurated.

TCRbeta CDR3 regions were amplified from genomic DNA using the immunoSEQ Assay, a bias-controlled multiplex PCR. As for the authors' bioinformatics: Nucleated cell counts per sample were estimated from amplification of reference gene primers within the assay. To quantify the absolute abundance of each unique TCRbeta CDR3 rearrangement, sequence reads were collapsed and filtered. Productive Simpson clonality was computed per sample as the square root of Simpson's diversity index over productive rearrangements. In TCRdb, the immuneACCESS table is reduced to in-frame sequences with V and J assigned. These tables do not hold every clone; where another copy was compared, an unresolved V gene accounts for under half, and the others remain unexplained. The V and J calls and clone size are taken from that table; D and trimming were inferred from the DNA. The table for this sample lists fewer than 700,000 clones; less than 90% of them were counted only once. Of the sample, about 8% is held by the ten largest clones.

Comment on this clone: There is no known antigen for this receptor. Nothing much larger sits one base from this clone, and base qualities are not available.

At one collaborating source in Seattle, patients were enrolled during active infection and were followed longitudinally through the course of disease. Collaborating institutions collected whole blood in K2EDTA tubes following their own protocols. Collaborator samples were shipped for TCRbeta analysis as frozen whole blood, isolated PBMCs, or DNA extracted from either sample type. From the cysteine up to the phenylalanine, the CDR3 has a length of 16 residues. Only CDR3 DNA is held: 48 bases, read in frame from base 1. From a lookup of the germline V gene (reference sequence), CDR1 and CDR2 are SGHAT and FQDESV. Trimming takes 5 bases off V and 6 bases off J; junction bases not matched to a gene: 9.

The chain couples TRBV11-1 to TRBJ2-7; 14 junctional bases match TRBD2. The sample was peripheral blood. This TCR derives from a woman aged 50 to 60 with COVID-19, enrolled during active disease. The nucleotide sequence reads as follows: TGTGCCAGCAGCGCGGGGACTAGCGGGGGCCGGGGCGAGCAGTACTTC. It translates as CASSAGTSGGRGEQYF.